The 8 T cell receptor beta chains below come from one sample, sequenced in a study of PD-1 blockade in classical Hodgkin lymphoma (TCRdb year 2020). The protocol used for the library was the immunoSEQ multiplex PCR assay. TCRdb took this table from immuneACCESS and kept in-frame rearrangements with V and J called. Such tables lack part of the clones; where checked against another copy, unresolved V genes explain under half of the gap, and the rest is unexplained. This sample comprises around 6,000 clones, nearly 55% of them detected only once. The top ten clones comprise nearly 15% of the sample. The time point label, as the study defines it: cycle 1 day 1 (C1D1), immediately before nivolumab initiation. Every trial patient had relapsed after autologous stem cell transplantation, and cohorts A, B and C differed in prior brentuximab vedotin exposure. CD8+ T cells were purified from thawed PBMCs by magnetic negative selection with a Miltenyi CD8+ T cell isolation kit.

The source material was CD8+ T cells from blood, sampled at baseline. Receptor source: a human donor with classical Hodgkin lymphoma.

The V gene is TRBV28, the J gene TRBJ2-1; TRBD2 aligns across 7 bases. V lost 3 bases, J lost 7 bases, and 9 bases stayed unmatched. This CDR3 comprises 15 residues. Germline V gives CDR1 MDHEN, CDR2 SYDVKM. The CDR3 sequence: CASSLAGEGGNEQFF. The CDR3 nucleotides read TGTGCCAGCAGTTTGGCGGGAGAGGGTGGTAATGAGCAGTTCTTC.

The chain recombines TRBV11-2 with TRBJ2-5; D tentatively reads TRBD1 or TRBD2 (5 bases each). Trimming took 8 bases from V and 5 from J, leaving 15 bases between them. CDR3 length: 13 amino acids. Germline V gene sequence: CDR1 SGHAT, CDR2 FQNNGV. In DNA, the CDR3 is TGTGCCAGCCTTGGGGGATCTCCCGAGACCCAGTACTTC. It translates to CASLGGSPETQYF.

The chain employs TRBV11-2 and TRBJ2-7; D possibly corresponds to TRBD2 (6 bases). The CDR3 has 13 residues. The ends were cut back, 5 bases at V and 6 bases at J, with 14 bases in the middle. The germline gives CDR1 SGHAT, CDR2 FQNNGV. The CDR3 loop is CASSLIVGGEQYF. Here the CDR3 DNA reads TGTGCCAGCAGCCTAATTGTGGGAGGCGAGCAGTACTTC.

This rearrangement joins TRBV19 to TRBJ1-5, with 10 bases identical to TRBD1. The CDR3 length is 16 residues. V lost 6 bases, J lost 4 bases, and 9 bases stayed unmatched. The V gene's germline CDR1 is LNHDA and CDR2 SQIVND (reference sequence). CDR3 DNA sequence: TGTGCCAGTAGCCTTGACAGGGGGCGGAGGAATCAGCCCCAGCATTTT. This translates into CASSLDRGRRNQPQHF. The whole variable domain, filled in from reference TRBV19 and TRBJ1-5, reads DGGITQSPKYLFRKEGQNVTLSCEQNLNHDAMYWYRQDPGQGLRLIYYSQIVNDFQKGDIAEGYSVSREKKESFPLTVTSAQKNPTAFYLCASSLDRGRRNQPQHFGDGTRLSIL.

The genes are TRBV27 and TRBJ2-3; D is perhaps TRBD2 (6 bases). Trimming took off 5 bases at V and 4 bases at J, with 13 bases between the two ends. In germline, CDR1 is MNHEY, CDR2 SMNVEV (reference sequence). This CDR3 has 14 amino acids. The DNA for the CDR3 is TGTGCCAGCAGTCGACTAGAGTGGGCAGATACGCAGTATTTT. This translates into CASSRLEWADTQYF.

The chain links TRBV27 to TRBJ2-3, with a possible D match to TRBD1 (6 bases). The CDR3 has 13 amino acids. The V gene lost 6 bases and the J gene lost 3 bases, with 10 bases spanning the gap. Germline-derived CDR1 and CDR2 are MNHEY and SMNVEV (reference sequence). The CDR3 region has the DNA TGTGCCAGCAGACTAACAGGGACAGATACGCAGTATTTT. Translating it yields CASRLTGTDTQYF.

The V gene is TRBV7-9, the J gene TRBJ2-2; maybe TRBD2 (6 bases). Per the germline V gene, CDR1 is SEHNR and CDR2 is FQNEAQ (reference sequence). The CDR3 has 15 amino acids. V was pared by 0 bases and J by 2 bases, with 7 bases between. CDR3 in amino acids: CASSLAGGNTGELFF. As DNA, the CDR3 is TGTGCCAGCAGCTTAGCGGGAGGTAACACCGGGGAGCTGTTTTTT.

The table lists this clone with a few counts. V and J are TRBV29-1 and TRBJ2-1; 9 bases fit TRBD2. This CDR3 region has 19 residues. V lost 0 bases and J lost 0; bases outside the gene matches: 12. Germline CDR1 reads SQVTM; CDR2 reads ANQGSEA. The CDR3 DNA sequence: TGCAGCGTTGAAGACTCCCACCGGGCGGGAGGGCCCTCCTACAATGAGCAGTTCTTC. Encoded protein: CSVEDSHRAGGPSYNEQFF.